A selection of T cell receptor beta chains follows, all from one sample in a study of blood T cells in healthy people across ages. TCRdb reprocessed the 5' RACE reads with MiXCR, giving one entry per CDR3 protein. The data show around 1,100,000 distinct CDR3 sequences, about two fifths seen once. The sequenced sample was blood. Receptor source: a man between 18 and 29 years old in good health. Each CDR3 is given with its conserved first and last residue. Fields, in order: V gene, J gene, D gene, clone size, CDR3 protein, CDR3 DNA. A D gene is named only where the DNA matches it firmly. Part of the rows lack a size; the others show once, few, many or a class for expanded clones.

TRBV20-1	TRBJ2-3	.	many	CSASQLQYF	TGCAGTGCTAGTCAGCTACAGTATTTT
TRBV20-1	TRBJ2-3	TRBD2	few	CSAPRSGGTDTQYF	TGCAGTGCCCCGAGGAGCGGGGGCACAGATACGCAGTATTTT
TRBV2	TRBJ2-7	.	few	CASSGFVGSYEQYF	TGTGCCAGCAGTGGGTTTGTTGGCTCCTACGAGCAGTACTTC
TRBV2	TRBJ2-1	TRBD2	few	CASPLRRLAGNNEQFF	TGTGCCAGCCCCCTCCGCCGACTAGCGGGGAATAATGAGCAGTTCTTC
TRBV20-1	TRBJ1-5	.	.	CSAVQGGGNQPQHF	TGCAGTGCGGTCCAGGGTGGTGGCAATCAGCCCCAGCATTTT
TRBV11-2	TRBJ1-2	.	.	CASSLVRDLPNYGYTF	TGTGCCAGCAGCTTAGTACGGGACCTCCCTAACTATGGCTACACCTTC
TRBV15	TRBJ1-1	.	few	CATSTTWNTEAFF	TGTGCCACCAGCACCACCTGGAACACTGAAGCTTTCTTT
TRBV7-9	TRBJ1-1	TRBD1	few	CASSSNRGNTEAFF	TGTGCCAGCAGCTCTAACAGGGGAAACACTGAAGCTTTCTTT
TRBV2	TRBJ2-1	TRBD2	.	CASSELAGEQEQFF	TGTGCCAGCAGTGAACTAGCGGGGGAGCAGGAGCAGTTCTTC
TRBV11-1	TRBJ2-1	.	.	CASSQNPRHEQFF	TGTGCCAGCAGCCAAAACCCGCGTCATGAGCAGTTCTTC
TRBV5-1	TRBJ2-1	.	few	CASSLGWQGREQFF	TGCGCCAGCAGCTTGGGGTGGCAGGGTCGTGAGCAGTTCTTC
TRBV20-1	TRBJ2-3	.	few	CSARGGSMADTQYF	TGCAGTGCTAGGGGGGGTAGCATGGCAGATACGCAGTATTTT
TRBV29-1	TRBJ2-1	.	.	CSVAGQYQETQFF	TGCAGCGTCGCGGGACAGTACCAAGAGACCCAGTTCTTC
TRBV29-1	TRBJ2-1	.	few	CSVPPGDSREQFF	TGCAGCGTTCCCCCGGGGGATTCGCGGGAGCAGTTCTTC
TRBV7-2	TRBJ1-1	.	.	CASSSPGWMNTEAFF	TGTGCCAGCAGCTCCCCAGGATGGATGAACACTGAAGCTTTCTTT
TRBV4-3	TRBJ1-4	.	few	CASSQEISHRSNEKLFF	TGCGCCAGCAGCCAAGAAATTTCGCACCGCTCTAATGAAAAACTGTTTTTT
TRBV4-1	TRBJ2-2	TRBD1	few	CASSQVEAGGLGELFF	TGCGCCAGCAGCCAAGTCGAGGCAGGGGGCCTCGGGGAGCTGTTTTTT
TRBV6-1	TRBJ2-5	TRBD1	.	CASSPLLQDRPYQETQYF	TGTGCCAGCAGTCCATTACTCCAGGACAGGCCATACCAAGAGACCCAGTACTTC
TRBV20-1	TRBJ2-2	.	.	CSARGDRETNTGELFF	TGCAGTGCTAGAGGGGACCGGGAAACAAACACCGGGGAGCTGTTTTTT
TRBV29-1	TRBJ2-1	.	many	CSVEGPLASHNEQFF	TGCAGCGTTGAAGGGCCTCTAGCGTCGCACAATGAGCAGTTCTTC
TRBV7-2	TRBJ1-1	.	.	CASSLREEGSTEAFF	TGTGCCAGCAGCTTAAGAGAGGAGGGTAGCACTGAAGCTTTCTTT
TRBV20-1	TRBJ2-7	TRBD1	few	CSARGTGATYEQYF	TGCAGTGCTAGAGGGACAGGGGCCACCTACGAGCAGTACTTC
TRBV3-1	TRBJ2-3	.	.	CASSLFRDTVRDTQYF	TGTGCCAGCAGCCTATTCCGGGACACCGTCCGGGATACGCAGTATTTT
TRBV20-1	TRBJ1-5	.	.	CSATITGSYQPQHF	TGCAGTGCGACGATAACAGGGTCCTATCAGCCCCAGCATTTT
TRBV7-9	TRBJ1-4	.	few	CASSPTQRGDEKLFF	TGTGCCAGCAGCCCGACCCAGCGGGGAGATGAAAAACTGTTTTTT
TRBV7-2	TRBJ1-5	.	.	CASSPSRGTETLEPQHF	TGTGCCAGCAGCCCCAGTAGGGGCACAGAGACCTTGGAGCCCCAGCATTTT
TRBV27	TRBJ2-5	TRBD2	.	CASSRLAGILQETQYF	TGTGCCAGCAGTAGACTAGCGGGGATACTTCAAGAGACCCAGTACTTC
TRBV7-6	TRBJ1-1	.	.	CASSRSGGATEAFF	TGTGCCAGCAGCCGATCGGGGGGGGCAACTGAAGCTTTCTTT
TRBV20-1	TRBJ1-1	TRBD1	.	CSARDFSTGEGTEAFF	TGCAGTGCTAGAGATTTCTCGACAGGGGAGGGCACTGAAGCTTTCTTT
TRBV7-2	TRBJ1-2	.	few	CASSLSYRANYGYTF	TGTGCCAGCAGCTTATCGTACAGGGCAAACTATGGCTACACCTTC
TRBV25-1	TRBJ2-5	TRBD1	.	CASSEGQGVETQYF	TGTGCCAGCAGTGAAGGACAGGGTGTCGAGACCCAGTACTTC